One sample yielded the 7 T cell receptor beta chains listed below, sequenced in a study of T cell repertoires in cytomegalovirus infection. Their antigens are not known. TCRdb re-analysed the reads in MiXCR, keeping a single row per CDR3 protein. The table shows hundreds of thousands of distinct CDR3 sequences, with roughly 34% occurring only once. The sample in question was cultured PBMCs, obtained from culture after CMV antigen stimulation. Every receptor here comes from a human donor in good health (CMV status not recorded). Some clones in this sample may be carry-over from other donors' samples.

The chain's CDR3 is CSASFSLAAGYNEQFF. CDR3 sequence (DNA): TGCAGTGCTAGTTTTTCTCTAGCGGCTGGTTACAATGAGCAGTTCTTC. The V and J genes are TRBV20-1 and TRBJ2-1, with 7 bases aligning to TRBD2. CDR3 length: 16 residues. V lost 3 bases, J lost 4 bases, and 12 bases stayed unmatched. The germline gives CDR1 DFQATT, CDR2 SNEGSKA (reference sequence).

The J gene is TRBJ2-7, the V gene TRBV6-2 or TRBV6-3, with D tentatively TRBD1 or TRBD2 (5 bases each). The CDR3 has 15 residues. CDR1 is MNHEY, CDR2 SVGEGT, per germline. V was shortened by 7 bases and J by 4 bases, with 20 bases between the two germline ends. This CDR3 reads CASTRGDRRSYEQYV. Written as DNA, the CDR3 is TGTGCCAGCACCCGTGGGGACCGACGATCATACGAGCAGTACGTC.

The chain employs TRBV18 and TRBJ2-7, with 8 positions matching TRBD2. CDR3 length: 15 residues. With 0 bases clipped from V and 1 base from J, the junction kept 2 bases outside the gene matches. Per the germline V gene, CDR1 is KGHSH and CDR2 is LQKENI. The CDR3 loop reads CASSPPSSGSYEQYF. In DNA form, the CDR3 reads TGTGCCAGCTCACCACCGTCTAGCGGGTCCTACGAGCAGTACTTC.

This clonotype was observed a few times. The V gene is TRBV12-3 or TRBV12-4, the J gene TRBJ2-7; 9 nucleotides match TRBD2. This CDR3 spans 16 amino acids. V lost 3 bases and J lost 3; bases outside the gene matches: 9. Written as DNA, the CDR3 is TGTGCCAGCAGTTTTTGTCATCTAGCGGGGTACTACGAGCAGTACGTC. Translation: CASSFCHLAGYYEQYV.

In this sample, this clonotype turned up a few times. The chain couples TRBV4-1 to TRBJ2-2; possibly TRBD2 for D (5 bases). The CDR3 runs to 16 residues. Per the germline V gene, CDR1 is MGHRA and CDR2 is YSYEKL. The V end was cut by 1 base, the J end by 5 bases, with 14 bases between. The CDR3 DNA reads as TGCGCCAGCAGCCAAGGGACCTCCGGCGGGACCGGGGAGCTGTTTTTT. It encodes CASSQGTSGGTGELFF.

The chain employs TRBV6-2 or TRBV6-3 and TRBJ2-7, with 7 bases that match TRBD2. Germline CDR1 is MNHEY and CDR2 is SVGEGT. V gave up 7 bases and J gave up 0 bases; unmatched junction bases: 6. This CDR3 has 14 amino acids. Here the CDR3 DNA reads TGTGCCAGCACCCACAGCGGGATCTCCTACGAGCAGTACGTC. Translating it yields CASTHSGISYEQYV.

This clonotype appeared a few times. The chain recombines TRBV5-5 with TRBJ2-7; TRBD2 might be the D (5 bases). With 1 base removed from V and 3 bases from J, the gap between germline ends came to 11 bases. CDR3 length equals 14 residues. Germline V gene lookup returns CDR1 SGHKS and CDR2 YYEKEE (reference sequence). In DNA, the CDR3 is TGTGCCAGCAGCTTGTTCCGGACTGTCTACGAGCAGTACTTC. Amino acids: CASSLFRTVYEQYF.